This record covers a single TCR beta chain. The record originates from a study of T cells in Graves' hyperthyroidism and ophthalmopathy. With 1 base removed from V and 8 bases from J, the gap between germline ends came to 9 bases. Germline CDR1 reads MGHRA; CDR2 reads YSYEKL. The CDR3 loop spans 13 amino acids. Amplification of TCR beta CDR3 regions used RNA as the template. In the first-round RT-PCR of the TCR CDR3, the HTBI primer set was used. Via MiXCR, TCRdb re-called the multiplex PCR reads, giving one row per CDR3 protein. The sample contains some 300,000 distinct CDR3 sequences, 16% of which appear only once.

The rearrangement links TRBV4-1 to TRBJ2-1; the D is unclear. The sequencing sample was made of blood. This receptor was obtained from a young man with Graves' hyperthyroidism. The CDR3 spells CASSQVPPYEQFF. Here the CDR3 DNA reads TGCGCCAGCAGCCAAGTCCCCCCATATGAGCAGTTCTTC.